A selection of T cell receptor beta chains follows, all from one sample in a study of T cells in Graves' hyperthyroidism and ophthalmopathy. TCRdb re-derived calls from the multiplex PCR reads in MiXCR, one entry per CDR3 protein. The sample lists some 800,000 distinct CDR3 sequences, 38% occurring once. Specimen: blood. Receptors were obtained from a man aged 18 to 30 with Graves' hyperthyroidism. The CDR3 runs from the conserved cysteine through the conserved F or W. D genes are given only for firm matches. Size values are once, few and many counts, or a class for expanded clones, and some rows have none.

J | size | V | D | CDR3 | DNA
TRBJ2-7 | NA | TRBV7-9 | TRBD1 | CASSAYEGTDSYEQYF | TGTGCCAGCAGCGCCTACGAGGGGACAGACTCCTACGAGCAGTACTTC
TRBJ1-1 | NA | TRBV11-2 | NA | CASSLGSYTEVFF | TGTGCCAGCAGCTTAGGGAGCTACACTGAAGTTTTCTTT
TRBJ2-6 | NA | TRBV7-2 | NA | CASSSARTF | TGTGCCAGCAGCTCAGCCCGGACTTTC
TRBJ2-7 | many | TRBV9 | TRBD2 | CASSVEAGAMYEQYF | TGTGCCAGCAGCGTAGAGGCGGGAGCCATGTACGAGCAGTACTTC
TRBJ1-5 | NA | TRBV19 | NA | CASSYGPGSNQPQHF | TGTGCCAGCAGTTACGGTCCCGGTAGCAATCAGCCCCAGCATTTT
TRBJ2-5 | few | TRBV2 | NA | CASSEFGPGRQETQYF | TGTGCCAGCAGTGAATTTGGCCCGGGCCGTCAAGAGACCCAGTACTTC
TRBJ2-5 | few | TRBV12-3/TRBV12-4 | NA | CASSLELRTQYF | TGTGCCAGCAGTTTAGAACTAAGGACCCAGTACTTC
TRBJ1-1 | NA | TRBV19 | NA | CASSIVGLSTEAFF | TGTGCCAGTAGTATAGTAGGCCTATCCACTGAAGCTTTCTTT
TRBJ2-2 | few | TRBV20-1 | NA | CSASWQNTGELFF | TGCAGTGCTAGTTGGCAGAACACCGGGGAGCTGTTTTTT
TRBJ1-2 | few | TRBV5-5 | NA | CASSLEGVRESYGYTF | TGTGCCAGCAGCTTGGAGGGCGTTCGGGAGAGCTATGGCTACACCTTC
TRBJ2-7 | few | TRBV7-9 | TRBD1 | CASSFEQGESYEQYF | TGTGCCAGCAGCTTTGAACAGGGGGAATCCTACGAGCAGTACTTC
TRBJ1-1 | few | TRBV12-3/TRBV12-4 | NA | CASSSAGPMNTEAFF | TGTGCCAGCAGTTCTGCAGGGCCCATGAACACTGAAGCTTTCTTT
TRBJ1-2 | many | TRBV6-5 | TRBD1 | CASRGTGVHYGYTF | TGTGCCAGCAGAGGGACAGGGGTTCACTATGGCTACACCTTC
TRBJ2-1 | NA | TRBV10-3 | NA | CAIMENLNNEQFF | TGTGCCATCATGGAGAACTTAAACAATGAGCAGTTCTTC
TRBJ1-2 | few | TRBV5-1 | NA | CASSLSTGRDGYTF | TGCGCCAGCAGCTTGAGCACAGGGAGGGATGGCTACACCTTC
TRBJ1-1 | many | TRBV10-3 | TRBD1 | CAIRPGQGTTEAFF | TGTGCCATCAGGCCCGGACAGGGGACCACTGAAGCTTTCTTT
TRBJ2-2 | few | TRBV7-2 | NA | CASSLNRDTGELFF | TGTGCCAGCAGCTTAAACAGGGACACCGGGGAGCTGTTTTTT
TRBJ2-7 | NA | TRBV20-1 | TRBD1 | CSAGGQGANYEQYF | TGCAGTGCGGGGGGACAGGGGGCCAACTACGAGCAGTACTTC
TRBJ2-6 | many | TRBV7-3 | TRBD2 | CASSLIAGAGANVLTF | TGTGCCAGCAGCTTAATAGCGGGGGCTGGGGCCAACGTCCTGACTTTC
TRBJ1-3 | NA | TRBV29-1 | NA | CSGTANTIYF | TGCAGCGGGACGGCGAACACCATATATTTT
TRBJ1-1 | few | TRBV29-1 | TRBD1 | CSVGYWTGDTEAFF | TGCAGCGTTGGCTATTGGACAGGGGACACTGAAGCTTTCTTT
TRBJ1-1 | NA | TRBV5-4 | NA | CASSLVPGAATTEAFF | TGTGCCAGCAGCTTGGTACCCGGGGCGGCGACGACTGAAGCTTTCTTT
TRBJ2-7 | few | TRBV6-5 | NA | CASLNSYEQYF | TGTGCCAGCCTGAATAGCTACGAGCAGTACTTC
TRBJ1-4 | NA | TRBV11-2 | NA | CASSLHLGGANEKLFF | TGTGCCAGCAGCTTACATCTAGGAGGGGCTAATGAAAAACTGTTTTTT
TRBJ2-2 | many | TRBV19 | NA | CASNSAGELFF | TGTGCCAGTAATAGCGCCGGGGAGCTGTTTTTT
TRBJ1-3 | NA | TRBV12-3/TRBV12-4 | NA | CASTLGRSSGNTIYF | TGTGCCAGCACCCTTGGGCGGTCCTCTGGAAACACCATATATTTT
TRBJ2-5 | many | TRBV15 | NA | CATSRSNGGGETQYF | TGTGCCACCAGCAGATCTAACGGCGGAGGGGAGACCCAGTACTTC
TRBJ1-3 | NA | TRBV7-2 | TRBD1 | CASSNRGLENTIYF | TGTGCCAGCAGCAACAGGGGGCTGGAAAACACCATATATTTT
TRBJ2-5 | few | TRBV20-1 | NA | CSARDGSGRETQYF | TGCAGTGCTAGAGACGGAAGCGGCCGGGAGACCCAGTACTTC
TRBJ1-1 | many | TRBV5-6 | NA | CASSFYGNTEAFF | TGTGCCAGCAGCTTTTACGGGAACACTGAAGCTTTCTTT
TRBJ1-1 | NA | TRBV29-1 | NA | CSQGVKGAGAFF | TGCAGCCAAGGGGTTAAGGGCGCGGGAGCTTTCTTT
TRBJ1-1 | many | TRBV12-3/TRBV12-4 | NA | CASSPAGSRLNTEAFF | TGTGCCAGCAGTCCAGCGGGATCCCGGCTCAACACTGAAGCTTTCTTT
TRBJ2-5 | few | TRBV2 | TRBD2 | CASNTGGGETQYF | TGTGCCAGCAATACGGGGGGGGGAGAGACCCAGTACTTC
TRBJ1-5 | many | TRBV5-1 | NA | CASRSQPNQPQHF | TGCGCCAGCAGGAGCCAGCCCAATCAGCCCCAGCATTTT
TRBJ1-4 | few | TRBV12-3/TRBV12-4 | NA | CASRRQGRGEKLFF | TGTGCCAGCAGGCGTCAGGGGAGGGGAGAAAAACTGTTTTTT
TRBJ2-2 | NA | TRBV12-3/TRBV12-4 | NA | CASSDGKNTGELFF | TGTGCCAGTTCGGACGGAAAGAACACCGGGGAGCTGTTTTTT
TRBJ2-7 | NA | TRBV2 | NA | CASFYSSYEQYF | TGTGCCAGCTTCTACAGCTCCTACGAGCAGTACTTC
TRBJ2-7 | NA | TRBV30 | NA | CAWSVRRHSSYEQYF | TGTGCCTGGAGTGTACGGAGGCATAGCTCCTACGAGCAGTACTTC
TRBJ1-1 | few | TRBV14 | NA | CASSLIGGMNTEAFF | TGTGCCAGCAGCCTTATTGGGGGCATGAACACTGAAGCTTTCTTT
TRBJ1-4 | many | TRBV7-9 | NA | CASQGTEKLFF | TGTGCCAGCCAGGGAACAGAAAAACTGTTTTTT
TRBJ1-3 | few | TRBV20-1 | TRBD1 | CSANQQGAPGNTIYF | TGCAGTGCTAACCAACAGGGGGCGCCTGGAAACACCATATATTTT
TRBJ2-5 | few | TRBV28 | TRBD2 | CASSRASGSEGETQYF | TGTGCCAGCAGCCGAGCTAGCGGGAGCGAGGGAGAGACCCAGTACTTC
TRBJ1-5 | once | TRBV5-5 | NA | CASSQPGHTGEPQHF | TGCGCCAGCAGCCAGCCGGGTCACACCGGGGAGCCCCAGCATTTT
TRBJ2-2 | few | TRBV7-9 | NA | CASSLAFITPNTGELFF | TGTGCCAGCAGCTTAGCGTTTATCACGCCGAACACCGGGGAGCTGTTTTTT